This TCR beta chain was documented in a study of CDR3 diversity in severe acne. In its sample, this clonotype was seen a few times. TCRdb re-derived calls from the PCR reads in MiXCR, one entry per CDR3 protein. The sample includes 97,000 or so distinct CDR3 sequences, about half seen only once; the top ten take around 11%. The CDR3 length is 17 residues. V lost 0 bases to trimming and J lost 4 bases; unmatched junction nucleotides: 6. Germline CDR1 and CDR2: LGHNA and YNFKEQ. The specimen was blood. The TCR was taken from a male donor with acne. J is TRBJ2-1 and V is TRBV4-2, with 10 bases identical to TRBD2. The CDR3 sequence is CASSQDSSGGDYNEQFF. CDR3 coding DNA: TGTGCCAGCAGCCAAGATTCTAGCGGGGGAGATTACAATGAGCAGTTCTTC.